Each of the 29 T cell receptor beta chains below was sequenced from the same sample in a study of T cells in Graves' hyperthyroidism and ophthalmopathy. There were TCR beta CDR3 regions amplified from RNA transcripts. The study used the HTBI primer set for a first-round RT-PCR of the TCR CDR3. TCRdb independently ran MiXCR on the multiplex PCR reads; one entry per CDR3 protein. This sample has about 300,000 distinct CDR3 sequences, with less than 20% found just once. What was sequenced was blood. The receptor set was obtained from a man aged 45-60 years with Graves' ophthalmopathy.

This clonotype was detected only a few times. This chain uses TRBV4-1 with TRBJ2-1; no reliable D call. Germline assignment: CDR1 MGHRA and CDR2 YSYEKL. The V end was cut by 1 base, the J end by 0 bases, with 10 bases between. This CDR3 is 16 amino acids long. Here the CDR3 DNA reads TGCGCCAGCAGCCAAGTTGGGATGAGCTCCTACAATGAGCAGTTCTTC. Amino acid sequence: CASSQVGMSSYNEQFF.

This clonotype was seen at least ten times. The gene calls are TRBV3-1 and TRBJ1-2, with D unresolved. Trimming removed 3 bases at V and 8 bases at J, with 7 bases between. CDR3 length equals 11 residues. The V gene's germline CDR1 is LGHDT and CDR2 YNNKEL (reference sequence). CDR3 DNA sequence: TGTGCCAGCAGCCACCTTGGGGGCTACACCTTC. This codes for CASSHLGGYTF.

This chain links TRBV11-2 with TRBJ2-2; possible D gene TRBD2, 6 bases. This CDR3 is 15 amino acids long. V was pared by 4 bases and J by 4 bases, with 13 bases between. Germline CDR1 and CDR2: SGHAT and FQNNGV. Here the CDR3 reads CASSYAQGGTGELFF. The CDR3 DNA follows: TGTGCCAGCAGCTACGCGCAGGGAGGCACCGGGGAGCTGTTTTTT.

The J gene is TRBJ1-1, the V gene TRBV19; perhaps TRBD1 as D (5 bases). CDR1 LNHDA and CDR2 SQIVND come from the germline V gene (reference sequence). With 3 bases removed from V and 0 bases from J, the gap between germline ends came to 14 bases. The CDR3 spans 16 residues. CDR3 DNA sequence: TGTGCCAGTAGTATCACGGGGGGGTACATGAACACTGAAGCTTTCTTT. The encoded protein is CASSITGGYMNTEAFF.

This clonotype was counted many times. This chain joins TRBV2 and TRBJ1-1; 9 bases fit TRBD1. J was trimmed by 0 bases and V by 3 bases; bases with no gene match: 2. This CDR3 is built from 15 residues. Germline CDR1 reads SNHLY; CDR2 reads FYNNEI. In DNA form, the CDR3 reads TGTGCCAGCAGTGAGGGACAGGGACTGAACACTGAAGCTTTCTTT. It encodes CASSEGQGLNTEAFF.

Ten or more counts support this clonotype. This chain connects TRBV3-1 to TRBJ2-2; no clear D. Deletions cut 5 bases from V and 0 bases from J, with 13 bases between. This CDR3 contains 16 residues. Germline CDR1 and CDR2: LGHDT and YNNKEL (reference sequence). In DNA form, the CDR3 reads TGTGCCAGCAGCTCCCGGGTCCCCCCGAACACCGGGGAGCTGTTTTTT. Protein sequence: CASSSRVPPNTGELFF.

This clonotype came up once. The V and J genes are TRBV15 and TRBJ1-2; D is possibly TRBD1 (5 bases). V gave up 3 bases and J gave up 4 bases, with 15 bases separating them. The CDR3 loop spans 15 amino acids. CDR1 and CDR2 (germline): LNHNV, YYDKDF (reference sequence). The CDR3 bases are TGTGCCACCAGCAGTTTGGCCGTGGGGGGCTATGGCTACACCTTC. Its translation: CATSSLAVGGYGYTF. Filled out from reference TRBV15 and TRBJ1-2, the complete variable domain reads DAMVIQNPRYQVTQFGKPVTLSCSQTLNHNVMYWYQQKSSQAPKLLFHYYDKDFNNEADTPDNFQSRRPNTSFCFLDIRSPGLGDTAMYLCATSSLAVGGYGYTFGSGTRLTVV.

In its sample, this clonotype was seen many times. The rearrangement joins TRBV4-2 to TRBJ2-5; D not resolved. V lost 1 base and J 2 bases, leaving 11 bases between the germline ends. The germline gives CDR1 LGHNA, CDR2 YNFKEQ. The CDR3 is 15 amino acids. The CDR3 nucleotides are TGTGCCAGCAGCCAAGGAAGGGCGGAACAAGAGACCCAGTACTTC. This encodes CASSQGRAEQETQYF.

This clonotype was seen ten or more times. This rearrangement joins TRBV18 to TRBJ1-1; maybe TRBD1 (5 bases). CDR1 and CDR2 from the germline V gene are KGHSH and LQKENI. V was clipped by 6 bases and J by 6 bases, with 14 bases between them. The CDR3 runs to 13 residues. The CDR3 is CASSQGGEAEAFF. CDR3 DNA sequence: TGTGCCAGCTCCCAGGGAGGTGAGGCTGAAGCTTTCTTT.

This clonotype has only a few counts. The gene calls are TRBV19 and TRBJ1-5; 8 bases agree with TRBD1. This CDR3 contains 14 residues. The trim removed 4 bases at V and 2 bases at J, leaving 1 base unmatched. Germline V gene lookup returns CDR1 LNHDA and CDR2 SQIVND (reference sequence). CDR3 sequence (DNA): TGTGCCAGTAGTAAGGGACAGGGCAATCAGCCCCAGCATTTT. Translation gives CASSKGQGNQPQHF. Combining the CDR3 with reference TRBV19 and TRBJ1-5 gives the whole variable domain DGGITQSPKYLFRKEGQNVTLSCEQNLNHDAMYWYRQDPGQGLRLIYYSQIVNDFQKGDIAEGYSVSREKKESFPLTVTSAQKNPTAFYLCASSKGQGNQPQHFGDGTRLSIL.

This clonotype was found many times. The chain uses TRBV28 and TRBJ1-5; D is perhaps TRBD1 (5 bases). CDR1 is MDHEN and CDR2 is SYDVKM in the germline V gene. The CDR3 totals 14 residues. V lost 2 bases to trimming and J lost 6 bases, with 11 bases between them. CDR3 amino acids: CASSLQGGSQPQHF. CDR3 nucleotide sequence: TGTGCCAGCAGTTTACAGGGAGGTAGTCAGCCCCAGCATTTT.

This clonotype came up many times. The chain employs TRBV13 and TRBJ2-3; TRBD2 aligns across 10 bases. The CDR3 spans 18 residues. The V gene's germline CDR1 is PRHDT and CDR2 FYEKMQ (reference sequence). V lost 5 bases, J lost 0 bases, and 11 bases stayed unmatched. Here the CDR3 DNA reads TGTGCCAGCAGCCTATCCACTAGCGGGATCCGCAGCACAGATACGCAGTATTTT. It yields the protein CASSLSTSGIRSTDTQYF.

This clonotype was counted ten times or more. The chain recombines TRBV2 with TRBJ2-1; 10 bases agree with TRBD1. Germline V lookup: CDR1 SNHLY, CDR2 FYNNEI. This CDR3 is 17 amino acids long. Trimming cost V 3 bases and J 3 bases; bases outside gene matches: 8. This CDR3 reads CASSDFGTGEHYNEQFF. The DNA of the CDR3 is TGTGCCAGCAGTGACTTCGGGACAGGGGAACACTACAATGAGCAGTTCTTC.

The chain employs TRBV11-2 and TRBJ2-1; D uncertain. The ends were cut back, 5 bases at V and 9 bases at J, with 8 bases in the middle. The CDR3 length is 11 residues. The germline V gene encodes CDR1 SGHAT and CDR2 FQNNGV. In DNA, the CDR3 is TGTGCCAGCAGCAAAAACGTTGAGCAGTTCTTC. Amino acid sequence: CASSKNVEQFF.

This clonotype was seen repeatedly, ten times or more. The V call is TRBV11-2, the J call TRBJ2-1; no clear D gene. The CDR3 runs 16 residues. Deletions cut 0 bases from V and 0 bases from J, with 9 bases between. The germline V gene has CDR1 SGHAT and CDR2 FQNNGV. The CDR3 region is CASSLDERLSYNEQFF. CDR3 nucleotides: TGTGCCAGCAGCTTAGATGAGCGTCTCTCCTACAATGAGCAGTTCTTC.

This clonotype was observed many times. This chain uses TRBV5-6 with TRBJ1-5, with D tentatively TRBD1 (5 bases). The CDR3 has 14 residues. The germline CDR1 and CDR2 sequences are SGHDT and YYEEEE. Trimming took off 3 bases at V and 5 bases at J, with 12 bases between the two ends. The CDR3 is CASSSTVNDQPQHF. Here the CDR3 DNA reads TGTGCCAGCAGCTCGACAGTGAACGATCAGCCCCAGCATTTT. Full variable domain (outside the CDR3, taken from reference TRBV5-6 and TRBJ1-5): DAGVTQSPTHLIKTRGQQVTLRCSPKSGHDTVSWYQQALGQGPQFIFQYYEEEERQRGNFPDRFSGHQFPNYSSELNVNALLLGDSALYLCASSSTVNDQPQHFGDGTRLSIL.

The CDR3 nucleotides read TGTGCCAGCAGCCCCGGGACAGGGTATAACTATGGCTACACCTTC. This translates into CASSPGTGYNYGYTF. This chain joins TRBV11-2 and TRBJ1-2, with TRBD1 matching 9 bases. Germline lookup yields CDR1 SGHAT and CDR2 FQNNGV. The V segment lost 5 bases and the J segment 1 base; nucleotides outside the gene matches: 5. The CDR3 runs 15 residues.

This clonotype was recorded at least ten times. Compared with germline, one end of the junction differs, possibly owing to a read error. CDR3 nucleotide sequence: TGTGCCAGCAGCCTAGAGTGGACAGGGGAGGATACGCAGTATTTT. Amino acid sequence: CASSLEWTGEDTQYF. J is TRBJ2-3 and V is TRBV11-3; 9 bases agree with TRBD1. The CDR3 contains 15 residues. Germline V gene lookup returns CDR1 SGHNT and CDR2 YENEEA.

There are a few counts of this clonotype. The CDR3 DNA sequence: TGTGCCAGTAGTATCTCCGTCAGGAGGCCATACAATGAGCAGTTCTTC. As protein: CASSISVRRPYNEQFF. The chain uses TRBV19 and TRBJ2-1, with a tentative D call TRBD2 (5 bases). CDR3 length: 16 residues. Per the germline V gene, CDR1 is LNHDA and CDR2 is SQIVND (reference sequence). The V and J ends lost 3 bases and 4 bases respectively, with 16 bases between them.

This clonotype was observed many times. J is TRBJ2-1 and V is TRBV6-1; 11 bases agree with TRBD2. CDR1 is MNHNS, CDR2 SASEGT, per germline. V lost 5 bases to trimming and J lost 0 bases; unmatched junction nucleotides: 9. This CDR3 has 18 residues. The DNA for the CDR3 is TGTGCCAGCAGTCGACCGACTAGCGGGGCGAGCTCCTACAATGAGCAGTTCTTC. Translated, it gives CASSRPTSGASSYNEQFF.

This clonotype was detected many times. The rearrangement links TRBV4-1 to TRBJ2-7; 7 nucleotides align to TRBD1. The trim removed 4 bases at V and 6 bases at J, leaving 12 bases unmatched. Germline CDR1 reads MGHRA; CDR2 reads YSYEKL. The length of the CDR3 is 15 residues. The CDR3 DNA follows: TGCGCCAGCAGCCCGAGACAGGGAAGTTTCGCCGAGCAGTACTTC. It is translated as CASSPRQGSFAEQYF.

The V gene is TRBV29-1, the J gene TRBJ1-1, with TRBD1 matching 7 bases. Germline CDR1 is SQVTM and CDR2 is ANQGSEA. The CDR3 runs to 14 residues. After removal of 7 bases from V and 4 bases from J, the junction contained 12 bases not matched to a gene. The CDR3 bases are TGCAGCGCTGGAGGGGGCGGGGGCGCCACTGAAGCTTTCTTT. It specifies CSAGGGGGATEAFF.

The rearrangement uses TRBV6-1 and TRBJ1-1; 9 bases fit TRBD1. This CDR3 contains 15 residues. The germline V gene has CDR1 MNHNS and CDR2 SASEGT. Trimming removed 5 bases from V and 3 bases from J; junction bases left unmatched: 7. The CDR3 region has the DNA TGTGCCAGCAGTTATCACAGGGGGCCAGACACTGAAGCTTTCTTT. Its translation: CASSYHRGPDTEAFF.

Many counts were recorded for this clonotype. This rearrangement joins TRBV10-3 to TRBJ1-1, with D unclear. V shed 3 bases and J shed 1 base, with 12 bases lying between them. The CDR3 contains 15 residues. Germline V lookup: CDR1 ENHRY, CDR2 SYGVKD. The CDR3 protein is CAISDPPGRNTEAFF. CDR3 sequence (DNA): TGTGCCATCAGTGACCCTCCAGGACGGAACACTGAAGCTTTCTTT.

This clonotype was observed at least ten times. The chain employs TRBV9 and TRBJ2-5; no reliable D call. Trimming left V 0 bases short and J 5 bases short, with 14 bases between. The CDR3 loop spans 15 amino acids. Germline V lookup: CDR1 SGDLS, CDR2 YYNGEE. For the CDR3, the DNA is TGTGCCAGCAGCGTAGAAGAGGTAATCGGGGAGACCCAGTACTTC. It codes for CASSVEEVIGETQYF.

This clonotype has a count of ten or more. The V and J genes are TRBV5-1 and TRBJ1-2, with a weak D call TRBD1 (5 bases). V was trimmed by 7 bases and J by 4 bases, leaving 11 bases between them. Germline V CDR1 and CDR2: SGHRS, YFSETQ. This CDR3 comprises 12 residues. As DNA, the CDR3 is TGCGCCAGCTCGGACACTACCTATGGCTACACCTTC. It specifies CASSDTTYGYTF.

The gene calls are TRBV29-1 and TRBJ1-1; the D is unclear. Germline lookup yields CDR1 SQVTM and CDR2 ANQGSEA. Trimming cost V 3 bases and J 2 bases, with 7 bases left between them. This CDR3 comprises 12 residues. The CDR3 DNA reads TGCAGCGTTGAGAAGGGTAACACTGAAGCTTTCTTT. Translation gives CSVEKGNTEAFF.

This clonotype has at least ten counts. The chain employs TRBV11-2 and TRBJ2-3, with 10 nucleotides matching TRBD2. CDR3 size: 19 residues. CDR1 is SGHAT and CDR2 is FQNNGV in the germline V gene. Losses at the gene ends were 6 bases for V and 5 bases for J; bases not matched to a gene: 20. In DNA, the CDR3 is TGTGCCAGCAGGTATCCCACGTGGAGCGGGAGGGCCGAGGGAGATACGCAGTATTTT. Translating gives CASRYPTWSGRAEGDTQYF.

Ten or more counts support this clonotype. The V gene is TRBV5-1, the J gene TRBJ1-5; D is ambiguous. V dropped 4 bases and J dropped 10 bases, with 12 bases sitting between them. Per the germline V gene, CDR1 is SGHRS and CDR2 is YFSETQ. This CDR3 has 12 residues. In nucleotides, the CDR3 is TGCGCCAGCAGCCCGGCCGGGGAACCCCAGCATTTT. Translating it yields CASSPAGEPQHF.